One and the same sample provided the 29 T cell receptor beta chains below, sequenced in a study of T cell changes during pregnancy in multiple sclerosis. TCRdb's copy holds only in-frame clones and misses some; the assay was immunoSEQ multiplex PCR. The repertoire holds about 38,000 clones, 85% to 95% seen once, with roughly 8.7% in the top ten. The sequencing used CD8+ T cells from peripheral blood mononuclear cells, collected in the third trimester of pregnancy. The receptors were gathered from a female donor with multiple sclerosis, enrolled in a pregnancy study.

The chain's CDR3 is CASSFQGWDYGYTF. Written as DNA, the CDR3 is TGTGCCAGCAGCTTCCAGGGTTGGGACTATGGCTACACCTTC. The chain joins TRBV5-6 to TRBJ1-2; D may be TRBD1 (5 bases). Germline V gene sequence: CDR1 SGHDT, CDR2 YYEEEE. V dropped 2 bases and J dropped 3 bases, with 11 bases sitting between them. The CDR3 spans 14 residues.

The CDR3 is CAWSVVGGANYGYTF. The CDR3, as DNA: TGTGCCTGGAGTGTTGTAGGGGGGGCTAACTATGGCTACACCTTC. The genes are TRBV30 and TRBJ1-2; tentative D call: TRBD1 (6 bases). This CDR3 contains 15 residues. Trimming took 0 bases from V and 0 from J, leaving 11 bases between them. Germline V gives CDR1 GTSNPN, CDR2 SVGIG (reference sequence).

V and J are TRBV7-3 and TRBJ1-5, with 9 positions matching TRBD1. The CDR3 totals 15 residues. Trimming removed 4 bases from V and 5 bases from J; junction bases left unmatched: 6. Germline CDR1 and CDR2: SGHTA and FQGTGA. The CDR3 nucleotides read TGTGCCAGCAGCTCACACAGACAGGGGGATCAGCCCCAGCATTTT. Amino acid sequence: CASSSHRQGDQPQHF.

CDR3 protein: CASSRVALRTGNTIYF. The CDR3 coding sequence is TGTGCCAGCAGCCGAGTGGCCCTGAGGACTGGAAACACCATATATTTT. The chain links TRBV14 to TRBJ1-3; D call uncertain. Per germline, CDR1 SGHDN and CDR2 FVKESK. Trimming took off 4 bases at V and 2 bases at J, with 15 bases between the two ends. The CDR3 is made up of 16 amino acids.

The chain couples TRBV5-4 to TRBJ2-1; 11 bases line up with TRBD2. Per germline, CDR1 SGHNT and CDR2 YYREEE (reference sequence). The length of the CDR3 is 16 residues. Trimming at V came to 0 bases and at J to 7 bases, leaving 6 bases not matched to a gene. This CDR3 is CASSLAETSGGNEQFF. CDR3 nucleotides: TGTGCCAGCAGCTTGGCCGAAACTAGCGGGGGAAATGAGCAGTTCTTC.

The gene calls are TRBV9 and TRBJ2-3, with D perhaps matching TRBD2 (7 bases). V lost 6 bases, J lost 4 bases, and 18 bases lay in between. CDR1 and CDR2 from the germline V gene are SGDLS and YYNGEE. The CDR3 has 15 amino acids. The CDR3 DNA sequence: TGTGCCAGCAACACGGGGGGCCAGGGCGCAGATACGCAGTATTTT. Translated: CASNTGGQGADTQYF. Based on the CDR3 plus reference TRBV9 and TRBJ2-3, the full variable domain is DSGVTQTPKHLITATGQRVTLRCSPRSGDLSVYWYQQSLDQGLQFLIQYYNGEERAKGNILERFSAQQFPDLHSELNLSSLELGDSALYFCASNTGGQGADTQYFGPGTRLTVL.

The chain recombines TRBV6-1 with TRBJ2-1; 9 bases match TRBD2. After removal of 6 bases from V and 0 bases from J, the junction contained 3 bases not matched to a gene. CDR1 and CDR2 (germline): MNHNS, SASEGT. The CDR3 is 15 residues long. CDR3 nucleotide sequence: TGTGCCAGCAGCAGAGCGGGGGGCTCCTACAATGAGCAGTTCTTC. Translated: CASSRAGGSYNEQFF.

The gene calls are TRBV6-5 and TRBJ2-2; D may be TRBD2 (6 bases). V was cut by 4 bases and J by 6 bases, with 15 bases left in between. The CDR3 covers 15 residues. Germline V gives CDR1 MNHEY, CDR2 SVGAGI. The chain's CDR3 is CASSSPLALAGELFF. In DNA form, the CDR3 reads TGTGCCAGCAGTTCGCCGCTAGCGTTGGCCGGGGAGCTGTTTTTT.

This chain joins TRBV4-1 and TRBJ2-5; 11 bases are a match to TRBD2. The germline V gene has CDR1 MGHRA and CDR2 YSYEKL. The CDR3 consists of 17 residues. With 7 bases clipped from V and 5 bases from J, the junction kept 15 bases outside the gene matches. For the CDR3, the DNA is TGCGCCAGCACACCTTTTTTTAGCGGGGGGGCGAAGGAGACCCAGTACTTC. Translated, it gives CASTPFFSGGAKETQYF.

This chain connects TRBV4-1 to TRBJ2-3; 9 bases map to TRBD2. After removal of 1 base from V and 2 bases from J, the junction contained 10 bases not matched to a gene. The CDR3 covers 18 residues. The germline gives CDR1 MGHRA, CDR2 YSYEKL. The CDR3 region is CASSQGAGGGIVTDTQYF. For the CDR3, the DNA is TGCGCCAGCAGCCAAGGAGCGGGGGGAGGAATAGTCACAGATACGCAGTATTTT.

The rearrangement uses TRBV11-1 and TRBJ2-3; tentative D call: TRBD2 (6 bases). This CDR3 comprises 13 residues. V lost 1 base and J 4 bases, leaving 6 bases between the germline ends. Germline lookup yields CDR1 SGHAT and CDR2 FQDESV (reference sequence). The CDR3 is CASSLGLADTQYF. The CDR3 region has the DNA TGTGCCAGCAGCTTAGGACTAGCAGATACGCAGTATTTT. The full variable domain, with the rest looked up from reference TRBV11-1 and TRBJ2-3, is EAEVAQSPRYKITEKSQAVAFWCDPISGHATLYWYRQILGQGPELLVQFQDESVVDDSQLPKDRFSAERLKGVDSTLKIQPAELGDSAMYLCASSLGLADTQYFGPGTRLTVL.

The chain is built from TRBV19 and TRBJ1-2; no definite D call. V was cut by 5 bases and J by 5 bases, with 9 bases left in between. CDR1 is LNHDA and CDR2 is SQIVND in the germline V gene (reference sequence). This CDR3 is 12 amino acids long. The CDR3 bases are TGTGCCAGTAGTCAGGACTTGTATGGCTACACCTTC. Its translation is CASSQDLYGYTF. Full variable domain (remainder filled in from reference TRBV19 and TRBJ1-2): DGGITQSPKYLFRKEGQNVTLSCEQNLNHDAMYWYRQDPGQGLRLIYYSQIVNDFQKGDIAEGYSVSREKKESFPLTVTSAQKNPTAFYLCASSQDLYGYTFGSGTRLTVV.

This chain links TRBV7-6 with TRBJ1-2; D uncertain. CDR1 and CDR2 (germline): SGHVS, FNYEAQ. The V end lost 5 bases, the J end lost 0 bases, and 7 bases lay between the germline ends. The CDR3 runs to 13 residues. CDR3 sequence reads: CASSRSTNYGYTF. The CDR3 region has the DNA TGTGCCAGCAGCCGGTCAACTAACTATGGCTACACCTTC.

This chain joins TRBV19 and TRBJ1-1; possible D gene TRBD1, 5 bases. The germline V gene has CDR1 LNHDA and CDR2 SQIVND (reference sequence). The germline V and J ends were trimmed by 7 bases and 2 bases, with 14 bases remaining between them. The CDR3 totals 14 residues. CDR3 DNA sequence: TGTGCCAGTATCTACCGGGGGGGAAACACTGAAGCTTTCTTT. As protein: CASIYRGGNTEAFF.

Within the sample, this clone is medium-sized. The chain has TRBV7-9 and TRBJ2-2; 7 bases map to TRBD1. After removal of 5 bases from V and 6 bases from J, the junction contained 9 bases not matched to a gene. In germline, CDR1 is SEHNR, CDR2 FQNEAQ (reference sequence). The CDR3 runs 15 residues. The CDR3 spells CASSATTGDAGELFF. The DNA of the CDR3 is TGTGCCAGCAGCGCTACCACAGGGGACGCCGGGGAGCTGTTTTTT.

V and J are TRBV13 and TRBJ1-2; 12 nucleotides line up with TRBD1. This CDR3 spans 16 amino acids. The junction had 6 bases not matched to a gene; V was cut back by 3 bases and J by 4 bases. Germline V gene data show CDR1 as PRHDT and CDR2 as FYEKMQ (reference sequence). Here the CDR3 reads CASSLGQGAPGYGYTF. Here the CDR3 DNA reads TGTGCCAGCAGCTTGGGACAGGGGGCGCCTGGCTATGGCTACACCTTC.

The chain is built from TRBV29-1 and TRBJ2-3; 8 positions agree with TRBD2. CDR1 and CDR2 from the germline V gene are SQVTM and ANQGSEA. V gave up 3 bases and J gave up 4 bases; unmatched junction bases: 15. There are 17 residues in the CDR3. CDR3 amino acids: CSVEIASGSFGADTQYF. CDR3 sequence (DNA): TGCAGCGTTGAGATCGCTAGCGGGTCATTTGGGGCAGATACGCAGTATTTT.

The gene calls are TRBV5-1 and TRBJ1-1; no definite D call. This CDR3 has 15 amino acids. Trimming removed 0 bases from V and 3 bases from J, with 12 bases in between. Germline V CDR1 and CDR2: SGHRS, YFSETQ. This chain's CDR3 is CASSLGTEGYTEAFF. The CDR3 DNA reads TGCGCCAGCAGCTTGGGGACGGAGGGTTACACTGAAGCTTTCTTT.

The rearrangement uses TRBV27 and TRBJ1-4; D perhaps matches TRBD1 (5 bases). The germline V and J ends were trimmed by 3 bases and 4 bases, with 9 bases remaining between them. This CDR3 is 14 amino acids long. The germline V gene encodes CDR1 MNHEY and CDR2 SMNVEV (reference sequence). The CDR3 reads CASSFFGGNEKLFF. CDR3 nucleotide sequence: TGTGCCAGCAGTTTTTTCGGGGGTAATGAAAAACTGTTTTTT.

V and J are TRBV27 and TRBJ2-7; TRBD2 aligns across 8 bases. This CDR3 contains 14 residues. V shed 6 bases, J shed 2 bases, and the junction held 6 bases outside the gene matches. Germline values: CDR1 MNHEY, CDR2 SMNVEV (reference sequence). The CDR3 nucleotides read TGTGCCAGCAGCATCGGGGGGGCAACCTACGAGCAGTACTTC. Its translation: CASSIGGATYEQYF.

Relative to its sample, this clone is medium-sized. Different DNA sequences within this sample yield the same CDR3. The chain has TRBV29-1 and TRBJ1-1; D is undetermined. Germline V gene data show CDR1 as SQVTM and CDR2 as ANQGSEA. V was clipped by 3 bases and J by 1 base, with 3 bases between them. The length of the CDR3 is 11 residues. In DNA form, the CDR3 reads TGCAGCGTTGATCGGAACACTGAAGCTTTCTTT. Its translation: CSVDRNTEAFF.

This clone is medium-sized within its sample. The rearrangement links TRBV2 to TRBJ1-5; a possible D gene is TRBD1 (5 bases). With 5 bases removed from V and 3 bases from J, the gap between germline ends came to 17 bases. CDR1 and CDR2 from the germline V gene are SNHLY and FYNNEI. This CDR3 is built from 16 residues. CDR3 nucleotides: TGTGCCAGCAGTATTGTTCAGTCAGGGAACAATCAGCCCCAGCATTTT. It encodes CASSIVQSGNNQPQHF.

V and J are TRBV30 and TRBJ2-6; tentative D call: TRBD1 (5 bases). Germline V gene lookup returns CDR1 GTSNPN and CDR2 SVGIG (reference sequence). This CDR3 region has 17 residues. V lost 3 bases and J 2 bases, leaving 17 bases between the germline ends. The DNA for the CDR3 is TGTGCCTGGAGGGGGCTAGGGATTAAGACTGGGGCCAACGTCCTGACTTTC. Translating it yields CAWRGLGIKTGANVLTF.

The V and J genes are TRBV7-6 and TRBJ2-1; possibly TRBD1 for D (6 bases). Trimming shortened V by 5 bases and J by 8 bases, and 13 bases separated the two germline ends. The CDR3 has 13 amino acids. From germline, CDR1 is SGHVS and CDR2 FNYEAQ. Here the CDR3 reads CASSPTSGDEQFF. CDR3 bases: TGTGCCAGCAGCCCGACGTCAGGGGATGAGCAGTTCTTC.

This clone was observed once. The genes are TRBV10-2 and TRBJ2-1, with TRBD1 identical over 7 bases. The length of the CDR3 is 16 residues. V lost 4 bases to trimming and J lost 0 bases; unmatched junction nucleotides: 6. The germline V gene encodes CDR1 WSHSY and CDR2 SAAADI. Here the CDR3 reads CASSGSRTGSYNEQFF. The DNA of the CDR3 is TGCGCCAGCAGTGGCTCCCGGACAGGCTCCTACAATGAGCAGTTCTTC.

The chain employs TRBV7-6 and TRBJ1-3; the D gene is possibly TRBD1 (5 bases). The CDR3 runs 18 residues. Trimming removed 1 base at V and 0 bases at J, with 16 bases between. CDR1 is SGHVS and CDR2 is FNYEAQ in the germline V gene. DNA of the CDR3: TGTGCCAGCAGCTTAGTTCCTGGCACCAGGGACTCTGGAAACACCATATATTTT. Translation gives CASSLVPGTRDSGNTIYF.

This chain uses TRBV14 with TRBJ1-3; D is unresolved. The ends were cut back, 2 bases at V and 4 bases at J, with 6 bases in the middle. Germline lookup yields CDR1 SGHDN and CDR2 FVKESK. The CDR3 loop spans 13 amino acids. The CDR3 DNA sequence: TGTGCCAGCAGCCAACCCGGGGGAAACACCATATATTTT. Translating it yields CASSQPGGNTIYF.

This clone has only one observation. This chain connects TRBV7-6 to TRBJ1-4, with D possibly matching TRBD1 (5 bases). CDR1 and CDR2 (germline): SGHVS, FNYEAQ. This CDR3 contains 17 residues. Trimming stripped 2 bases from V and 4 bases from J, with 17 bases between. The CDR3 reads CASSLKPGGDHNEKLFF. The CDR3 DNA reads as TGTGCCAGCAGCTTAAAACCAGGCGGGGACCATAATGAAAAACTGTTTTTT.

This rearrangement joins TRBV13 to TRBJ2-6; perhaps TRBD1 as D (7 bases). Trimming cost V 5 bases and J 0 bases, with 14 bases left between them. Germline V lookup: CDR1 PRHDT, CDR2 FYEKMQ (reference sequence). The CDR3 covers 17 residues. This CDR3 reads CASSRGTVTSGANVLTF. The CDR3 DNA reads TGTGCCAGCAGCCGGGGGACAGTGACCTCTGGGGCCAACGTCCTGACTTTC. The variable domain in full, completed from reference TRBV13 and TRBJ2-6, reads AAGVIQSPRHLIKEKRETATLKCYPIPRHDTVYWYQQGPGQDPQFLISFYEKMQSDKGSIPDRFSAQQFSDYHSELNMSSLELGDSALYFCASSRGTVTSGANVLTFGAGSRLTVL.